The 25 T cell receptor beta chains below were found in one sample sequenced in a study of blood T cell repertoires in COVID-19. The assay was immunoSEQ multiplex PCR, and TCRdb's table has in-frame clones only and misses some. In the table there are about 250,000 clones, 65% to 90% of which are singletons. Sequencing was carried out using PBMCs or T cells enriched from blood (not recorded which). The receptors shown here come from a man between 35 and 55 years old who had recovered from COVID-19.

Concerning this clone itself: Other DNA sequences in this specimen translate into the identical CDR3. V and J are TRBV18 and TRBJ2-2; 9 bases align to TRBD1. Trimming took 3 bases from V and 1 from J; bases not matched to a gene: 0. The CDR3 is 15 amino acids. The germline CDR1 and CDR2 sequences are KGHSH and LQKENI. The CDR3: CASSPGQGNTGELFF. For the CDR3, the DNA is TGTGCCAGCTCACCGGGACAGGGGAACACCGGGGAGCTGTTTTTT.

This chain uses TRBV7-2 with TRBJ2-7; D perhaps matches TRBD2 (6 bases). This CDR3 has 14 residues. Germline-derived CDR1 and CDR2 are SGHTA and FQGNSA. V lost 1 base, J lost 3 bases, and 10 bases lay in between. CDR3 sequence (DNA): TGTGCCAGCAGCTTAGTGGGACTCAACTACGAGCAGTACTTC. It specifies CASSLVGLNYEQYF.

The rearrangement uses TRBV18 and TRBJ2-7, with 15 bases matching TRBD2. The CDR3 is made up of 18 amino acids. The germline gives CDR1 KGHSH, CDR2 LQKENI. V shed 3 bases, J shed 6 bases, and the junction held 12 bases outside the gene matches. The CDR3 loop reads CASSPRTSGGAGASEQYF. DNA of the CDR3: TGTGCCAGCTCACCCAGGACTAGCGGGGGGGCAGGAGCCAGCGAGCAGTACTTC.

The rearrangement links TRBV30 to TRBJ1-4, with D uncertain. This CDR3 has 12 residues. Trimming left V 0 bases short and J 8 bases short, with 7 bases between. Per the germline V gene, CDR1 is GTSNPN and CDR2 is SVGIG (reference sequence). This CDR3 reads CAWSVIREKLFF. The CDR3 DNA follows: TGTGCCTGGAGTGTAATCAGAGAAAAACTGTTTTTT.

This rearrangement joins TRBV5-1 to TRBJ1-2, with D uncertain. CDR3 length: 15 residues. Per germline, CDR1 SGHRS and CDR2 YFSETQ. The V and J ends lost 4 bases and 0 bases respectively, with 13 bases between them. Written as DNA, the CDR3 is TGCGCCAGCAGCAAGCCGACGGACTCTAACTATGGCTACACCTTC. Its protein is CASSKPTDSNYGYTF.

The rearrangement uses TRBV29-1 and TRBJ1-5, with 7 bases that match TRBD1. The germline gives CDR1 SQVTM, CDR2 ANQGSEA. The CDR3 covers 13 residues. V lost 6 bases to trimming and J lost 2 bases; unmatched junction nucleotides: 4. The CDR3 sequence: CSVRTGGNQPQHF. The CDR3 region has the DNA TGCAGCGTACGGACAGGCGGCAATCAGCCCCAGCATTTT.

The CDR3 coding sequence is TGTGCCAGCAGTACCACAGGGACCTATGGCTACACCTTC. Its translation is CASSTTGTYGYTF. The chain combines TRBV2 with TRBJ1-2; a possible D gene is TRBD1 (6 bases). V lost 5 bases and J lost 4, with 11 bases in between. The CDR3 has 13 residues. Germline V gene sequence: CDR1 SNHLY, CDR2 FYNNEI.

This chain joins TRBV27 and TRBJ1-2, with 7 bases fitting TRBD1. Germline-derived CDR1 and CDR2 are MNHEY and SMNVEV (reference sequence). This CDR3 comprises 15 residues. V dropped 3 bases and J dropped 5; count of bases not matched to a gene: 9. The CDR3 protein is CASSFSGRGAYGYTF. DNA of the CDR3: TGTGCCAGCAGTTTTTCGGGCAGGGGGGCATATGGCTACACCTTC.

This clone was detected a few times. CDR3 bases: TGTGCCAGCACCGAGACAGGGCGCGCTGAAGCTTTCTTT. Its translation: CASTETGRAEAFF. The chain employs TRBV6-9 and TRBJ1-1; 7 nucleotides agree with TRBD1. There are 13 residues in the CDR3. The J segment lost 6 bases and the V segment lost 7 bases, leaving 8 bases of the junction unmatched. Per germline, CDR1 MNHGY and CDR2 SVAAGI.

The chain links TRBV5-6 to TRBJ2-7; 7 bases are shared with TRBD2. Germline CDR1 reads SGHDT; CDR2 reads YYEEEE. The CDR3 covers 14 residues. Trimming took 3 bases from V and 1 from J; bases not matched to a gene: 4. The CDR3 protein is CASSWRRGSYEQYF. DNA for the CDR3: TGTGCCAGCAGCTGGAGGCGGGGGTCCTACGAGCAGTACTTC.

The chain has TRBV7-9 and TRBJ1-2, with 12 bases matching TRBD1. V lost 7 bases to trimming and J lost 6 bases; unmatched junction nucleotides: 6. The length of the CDR3 is 14 residues. Germline values: CDR1 SEHNR, CDR2 FQNEAQ (reference sequence). CDR3 sequence: CASTSGTGGHGYTF. The CDR3 nucleotides read TGTGCCAGCACCAGCGGGACAGGGGGCCATGGCTACACCTTC.

The chain carries TRBV28 and TRBJ1-2; TRBD1 agrees at 7 bases. Trimming cost V 5 bases and J 4 bases; bases outside gene matches: 13. Germline values: CDR1 MDHEN, CDR2 SYDVKM. CDR3 length: 16 amino acids. The CDR3 loop reads CASSAATGLGRYGYTF. CDR3 coding DNA: TGTGCCAGCAGTGCGGCGACAGGGCTAGGACGCTATGGCTACACCTTC.

The rearrangement links TRBV7-2 to TRBJ2-2, with D possibly being TRBD1 (5 bases). V was trimmed by 3 bases and J by 1 base, leaving 9 bases between them. Germline V gene sequence: CDR1 SGHTA, CDR2 FQGNSA. The CDR3 contains 15 residues. CDR3 sequence: CASSLLQENTGELFF. CDR3 nucleotides: TGTGCCAGCAGCTTGCTACAGGAGAACACCGGGGAGCTGTTTTTT. Using reference TRBV7-2 and TRBJ2-2 for the parts outside the CDR3, the full variable domain is GAGVSQSPSNKVTEKGKDVELRCDPISGHTALYWYRQSLGQGLEFLIYFQGNSAPDKSGLPSDRFSAERTGGSVSTLTIQRTQQEDSAVYLCASSLLQENTGELFFGEGSRLTVL.

The genes are TRBV6-2 or TRBV6-3 and TRBJ1-1, with 7 positions matching TRBD1. V lost 6 bases, J lost 0 bases, and 4 bases stayed unmatched. The CDR3 has 14 amino acids. Germline lookup yields CDR1 MNHEY and CDR2 SVGEGT. The chain's CDR3 is CASSHRGMNTEAFF. For the CDR3, the DNA is TGTGCCAGCAGCCACAGGGGAATGAACACTGAAGCTTTCTTT.

The chain has TRBV19 and TRBJ2-2; D may be TRBD1 (6 bases). CDR1 LNHDA and CDR2 SQIVND come from the germline V gene (reference sequence). The V end lost 6 bases, the J end lost 0 bases, and 8 bases lay between the germline ends. The length of the CDR3 is 14 residues. The CDR3 region has the DNA TGTGCCAGTAGCCAGGGGTCGAACACCGGGGAGCTGTTTTTT. This codes for CASSQGSNTGELFF.

V usage is TRBV15 and J usage is TRBJ2-3, with TRBD2 matching over 7 bases. Germline V lookup: CDR1 LNHNV, CDR2 YYDKDF (reference sequence). The CDR3 extends over 18 amino acids. Trimming cost V 1 base and J 3 bases; bases outside gene matches: 13. CDR3 bases: TGTGCCACCAGCAGAGGAGGCCGGGCTAGCGGTCGGACAGATACGCAGTATTTT. Residues: CATSRGGRASGRTDTQYF. The complete variable domain, with remaining parts taken from reference TRBV15 and TRBJ2-3, reads DAMVIQNPRYQVTQFGKPVTLSCSQTLNHNVMYWYQQKSSQAPKLLFHYYDKDFNNEADTPDNFQSRRPNTSFCFLDIRSPGLGDTAMYLCATSRGGRASGRTDTQYFGPGTRLTVL.

The J gene is TRBJ2-3, the V gene TRBV11-2, with no clear D. CDR3 length: 15 amino acids. Germline values: CDR1 SGHAT, CDR2 FQNNGV. With 3 bases removed from V and 0 bases from J, the gap between germline ends came to 10 bases. CDR3 nucleotides: TGTGCCAGCAGCTTTCGGTCCTCTAGCACAGATACGCAGTATTTT. The encoded protein is CASSFRSSSTDTQYF. Together with reference TRBV11-2 and TRBJ2-3, the CDR3 gives the full variable domain: EAGVAQSPRYKIIEKRQSVAFWCNPISGHATLYWYQQILGQGPKLLIQFQNNGVVDDSQLPKDRFSAERLKGVDSTLKIQPAKLEDSAVYLCASSFRSSSTDTQYFGPGTRLTVL.

V gene TRBV15 combines with J gene TRBJ2-5, with a weak D call TRBD1 (6 bases). This CDR3 contains 16 residues. The germline V gene has CDR1 LNHNV and CDR2 YYDKDF (reference sequence). V was clipped by 1 base and J by 5 bases, with 17 bases between them. The CDR3 loop is CATSRGQTGSWETQYF. In nucleotides, the CDR3 is TGTGCCACCAGCAGAGGGCAAACAGGGTCCTGGGAGACCCAGTACTTC.

In its sample, this clone was seen once. The chain combines TRBV19 with TRBJ2-1; 8 bases agree with TRBD1. Germline lookup yields CDR1 LNHDA and CDR2 SQIVND (reference sequence). V trimming: 8 bases; J trimming: 2 bases; junction bases outside the gene matches: 8. The CDR3 is 15 amino acids. DNA for the CDR3: TGTGCCAGTGGCGACAGGGGCTACCCCTACAATGAGCAGTTCTTC. This encodes CASGDRGYPYNEQFF.

This sequence joins TRBV27 and TRBJ1-1, with 8 nucleotides matching TRBD1. The CDR3 sequence is 16 residues long. V lost 5 bases to trimming and J lost 0 bases; unmatched junction nucleotides: 8. CDR1 MNHEY and CDR2 SMNVEV come from the germline V gene (reference sequence). The CDR3 reads CASSRQGFRMNTEAFF. Here the CDR3 DNA reads TGTGCCAGCAGTAGACAGGGGTTCCGGATGAACACTGAAGCTTTCTTT.

The chain couples TRBV30 to TRBJ1-1; D uncertain. CDR1 is GTSNPN and CDR2 is SVGIG in the germline V gene (reference sequence). The V end was cut by 7 bases, the J end by 1 base, with 13 bases between. CDR3 length equals 13 residues. Written as DNA, the CDR3 is TGTGCCTACCGGTTGGGCAGGAACACTGAAGCTTTCTTT. It yields the protein CAYRLGRNTEAFF.

The chain joins TRBV4-3 to TRBJ2-5, with D perhaps matching TRBD2 (7 bases). Trimming took off 0 bases at V and 5 bases at J, with 16 bases between the two ends. The CDR3 is made up of 16 amino acids. Germline V gene lookup returns CDR1 LGHNA and CDR2 YSLEER. The CDR3 coding sequence is TGCGCCAGCAGCCAAGATCTAAGGGGGGGCCTTGAGACCCAGTACTTC. Encoded protein: CASSQDLRGGLETQYF.

In its sample, this clone was seen once. The chain carries TRBV4-1 and TRBJ2-3; D might be TRBD1 (6 bases). This CDR3 is built from 16 residues. Trimming left V 1 base short and J 1 base short, with 12 bases between. In germline, CDR1 is MGHRA, CDR2 YSYEKL. CDR3 loop: CASSQVLGAGTDTQYF. For the CDR3, the DNA is TGCGCCAGCAGCCAAGTCTTGGGGGCCGGCACAGATACGCAGTATTTT.

In its sample, this clone was seen once. V usage is TRBV2 and J usage is TRBJ2-7, with 7 bases aligning to TRBD2. Germline trimming cut 3 bases from V and 2 bases from J; bases unmatched to any gene: 4. Germline CDR1 SNHLY, CDR2 FYNNEI. The CDR3 totals 14 residues. Here the CDR3 DNA reads TGTGCCAGCAGTGATCCTAGCGGCACCTACGAGCAGTACTTC. Translated: CASSDPSGTYEQYF.

The chain uses TRBV7-8 and TRBJ1-1, with TRBD1 as a possible D gene (5 bases). Germline CDR1 SGHVS, CDR2 FQNEAQ. The V end lost 1 base, the J end lost 5 bases, and 14 bases lay between the germline ends. CDR3 length equals 15 residues. The CDR3 bases are TGTGCCAGCAGCTTAGAAATAGGGGCCCCGACTGAAGCTTTCTTT. It encodes CASSLEIGAPTEAFF.